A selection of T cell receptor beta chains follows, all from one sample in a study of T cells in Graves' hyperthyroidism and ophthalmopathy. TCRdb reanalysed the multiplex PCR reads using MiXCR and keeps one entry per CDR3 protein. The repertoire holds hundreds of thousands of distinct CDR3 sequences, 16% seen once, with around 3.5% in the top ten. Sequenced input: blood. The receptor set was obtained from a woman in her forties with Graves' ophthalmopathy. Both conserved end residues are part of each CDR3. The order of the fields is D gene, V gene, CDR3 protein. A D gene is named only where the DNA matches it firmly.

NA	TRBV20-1	CSARGGQGTGANVLTF
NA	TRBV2	CASALRQVYEQYF
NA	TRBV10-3	CAISESMGGGYGYTF
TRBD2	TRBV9	CASSEKTSGSAGELFF
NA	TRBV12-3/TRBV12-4	CASSGVASPRGGVELFF
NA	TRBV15	CATSRDFQPQHF
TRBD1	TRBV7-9	CASSPGTDTGNTIYF
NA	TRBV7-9	CASSYDVYEQYF
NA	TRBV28	CASTFLARDYNEQFF
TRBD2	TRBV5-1	CASSTGTGTSLYEQYF
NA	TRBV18	CASYWDGEQFF
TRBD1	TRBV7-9	CASSSQKGGARGSNYGYTF
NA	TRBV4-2	CASSQTNGNYGYTF
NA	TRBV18	CASSTLLTDTQYF
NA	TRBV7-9	CASSPTLVRGRGTGELFF
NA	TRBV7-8	CASSWRAPYNEQFF
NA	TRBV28	CAITGPSSYEQYF
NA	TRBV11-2	CASTPWSDYSSTDTQYF
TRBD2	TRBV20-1	CSAREVGGSYEQYF
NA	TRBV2	CASKQTGSSGELFF
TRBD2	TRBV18	CASSPKTSGIGETQYF
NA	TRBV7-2	CASSLVGYNSPLHF
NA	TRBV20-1	CSAEIPVGTDTQYF
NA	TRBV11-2	CASSPRGRAADIQYF
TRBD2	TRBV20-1	CSASTSGGAPDTQYF
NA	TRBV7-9	CASSLTGRADTEAFF
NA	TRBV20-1	CSARPAERRDTQYF
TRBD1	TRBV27	CASSWGTGVTDTQYF
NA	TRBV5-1	CASSLALESYEQYF
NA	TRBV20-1	CSASSPDRNTGELFF
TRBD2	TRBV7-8	CASSPRPPSGSIYEQYF
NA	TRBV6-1	CATHGHSRNTIYF
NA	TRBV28	CASTLSTEAFF
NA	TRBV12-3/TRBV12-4	CASSPRSLLTGELFF
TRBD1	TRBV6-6	CAGSYSTPRATGVNNEQFF
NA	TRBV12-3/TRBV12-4	CASSRGAGRVSYEQYF
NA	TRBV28	CASSLGGGGSEAFF
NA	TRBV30	CAWSRMSNEKLFF
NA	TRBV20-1	CSATWDQTREQYF
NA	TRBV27	CASSLSVGFAGELFF
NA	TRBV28	CASSLPDMAYEQYF
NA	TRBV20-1	CSALNMLASTQETQYF
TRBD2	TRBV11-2	CASSSLAGGPRSYEQYF
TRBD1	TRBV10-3	CAISDRDRGYTDTQYF
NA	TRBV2	CASVGDGSNSPLHF
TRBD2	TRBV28	CASSPFLGLAGVVYRYEQFF
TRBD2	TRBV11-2	CASSFFRGGPYEQYF
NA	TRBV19	CASSIYPTTGELFF
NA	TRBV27	CASSFLPGETYEQYF
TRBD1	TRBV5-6	CASSYRGRDGYTF
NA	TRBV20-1	CSAYSGVGGTEAFF
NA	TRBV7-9	CASSLSGSYNERFF
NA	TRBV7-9	CASSSRVKYNEQFF